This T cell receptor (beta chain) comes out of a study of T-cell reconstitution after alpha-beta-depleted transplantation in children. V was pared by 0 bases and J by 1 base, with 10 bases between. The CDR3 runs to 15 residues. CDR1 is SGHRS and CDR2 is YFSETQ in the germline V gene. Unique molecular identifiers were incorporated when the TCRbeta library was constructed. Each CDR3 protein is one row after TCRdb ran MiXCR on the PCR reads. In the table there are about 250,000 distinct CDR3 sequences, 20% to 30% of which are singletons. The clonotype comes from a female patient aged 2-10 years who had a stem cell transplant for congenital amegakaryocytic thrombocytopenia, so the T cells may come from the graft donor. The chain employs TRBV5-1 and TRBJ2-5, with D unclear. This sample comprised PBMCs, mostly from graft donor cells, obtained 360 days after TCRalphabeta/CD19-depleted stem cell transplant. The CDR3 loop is CASSLGRASQETQYF. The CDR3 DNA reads TGCGCCAGCAGCTTGGGTAGGGCTAGCCAAGAGACCCAGTACTTC.